This T cell receptor (beta chain) was recorded in a study of CD8 T cells in Susac syndrome. Trimming stripped 2 bases from V and 0 bases from J, with 8 bases between. This CDR3 contains 14 residues. CDR1 LGHDT and CDR2 YNNKEL come from the germline V gene (reference sequence). TEMRA cells were enriched by FACS, and CD4+ and CD8+ T cells were negatively isolated. An amount of RNA that ranged from 0.5 to 1 ug was reverse transcribed with random hexamers. Amplification of TCR beta CDR3 was carried out by immunoSEQ multiplex PCR, which covered 54 Vbeta and 13 Jbeta segments. From the immunoSEQ multiplex PCR reads, TCRdb called clonotypes with MiXCR, one entry per CDR3 protein. The sample includes 150,000 to 200,000 distinct CDR3 sequences, roughly nine tenths of them seen just once.

The chain joins TRBV3-1 to TRBJ2-7; possibly TRBD1 or TRBD2 for D (5 bases each). Material: CD4+ T cells from PBMCs. The clonotype originates from a human donor with Susac syndrome. CDR3 loop: CASSQWGFSYEQYF. The CDR3, as DNA: TGTGCCAGCAGCCAATGGGGGTTCTCCTACGAGCAGTACTTC.